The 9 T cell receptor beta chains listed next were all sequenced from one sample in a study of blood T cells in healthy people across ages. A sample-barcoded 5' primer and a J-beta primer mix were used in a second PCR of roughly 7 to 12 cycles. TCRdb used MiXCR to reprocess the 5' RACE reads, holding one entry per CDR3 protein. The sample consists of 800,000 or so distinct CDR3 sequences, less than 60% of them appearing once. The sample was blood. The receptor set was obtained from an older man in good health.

CDR3 nucleotide sequence: TGTGCCAGCAGCTTATCTTCCACAGGGTGGCAGCCCCAGCATTTT. It codes for CASSLSSTGWQPQHF. This chain uses TRBV11-2 with TRBJ1-5; D may be TRBD1 (6 bases). The CDR3 extends over 15 amino acids. Trimming left V 2 bases short and J 7 bases short, with 15 bases between. Germline loops: CDR1 SGHAT, CDR2 FQNNGV.

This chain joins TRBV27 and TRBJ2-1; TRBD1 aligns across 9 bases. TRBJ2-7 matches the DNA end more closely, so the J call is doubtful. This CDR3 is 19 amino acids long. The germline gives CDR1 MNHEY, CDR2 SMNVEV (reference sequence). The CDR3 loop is CASSLSLWGTGMTYNEQYF. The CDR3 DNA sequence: TGTGCCAGCAGTTTATCTCTATGGGGGACAGGGATGACCTACAATGAGCAGTACTTC.

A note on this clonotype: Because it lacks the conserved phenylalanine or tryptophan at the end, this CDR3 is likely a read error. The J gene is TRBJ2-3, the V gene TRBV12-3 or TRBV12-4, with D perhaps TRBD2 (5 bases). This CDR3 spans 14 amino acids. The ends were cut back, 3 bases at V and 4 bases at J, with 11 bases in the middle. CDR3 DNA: TGTGCCAGCAGTTTGGGAGTGGGCGCAGATACGCAGTATTCT. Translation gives CASSLGVGADTQYS.

CDR3 loop: CASSHTQGLRGQPQHF. The DNA of the CDR3 is TGTGCCAGCAGTCATACACAGGGACTCAGAGGGCAGCCCCAGCATTTT. The V gene is TRBV2, the J gene TRBJ1-5; TRBD1 is a possible D gene (6 bases). The ends were cut back, 5 bases at V and 7 bases at J, with 21 bases in the middle. The germline V gene has CDR1 SNHLY and CDR2 FYNNEI. The CDR3 contains 16 residues.

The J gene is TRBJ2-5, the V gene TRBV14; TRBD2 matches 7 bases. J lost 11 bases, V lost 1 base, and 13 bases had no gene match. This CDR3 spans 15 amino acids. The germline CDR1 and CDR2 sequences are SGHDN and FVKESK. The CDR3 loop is CASSQGSGGGREQYF. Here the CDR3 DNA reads TGTGCCAGCAGCCAAGGTTCTGGCGGGGGAAGAGAGCAGTACTTC. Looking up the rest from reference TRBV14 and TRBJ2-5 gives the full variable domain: EAGVTQFPSHSVIEKGQTVTLRCDPISGHDNLYWYRRVMGKEIKFLLHFVKESKQDESGMPNNRFLAERTGGTYSTLKVQPAELEDSGVYFCASSQGSGGGREQYFGPGTRLLVL.

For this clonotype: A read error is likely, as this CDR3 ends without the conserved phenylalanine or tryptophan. Written as DNA, the CDR3 is TGCAGCGTTGAAGGCTCTGGGGCCAACGTCCTGACTTAC. As protein: CSVEGSGANVLTY. The genes are TRBV29-1 and TRBJ2-6; the D is unclear. The germline V gene encodes CDR1 SQVTM and CDR2 ANQGSEA. The CDR3 length is 13 residues. The V end was cut by 1 base, the J end by 0 bases, with 1 base between.

The CDR3 here is CASSFGTGREKLFF. The CDR3, as DNA: TGTGCCAGCAGCTTCGGGACAGGGCGCGAAAAACTGTTTTTT. This chain uses TRBV5-6 with TRBJ1-4, with TRBD1 matching over 9 bases. This CDR3 region has 14 residues. Trimming at V came to 2 bases and at J to 8 bases, leaving 4 bases not matched to a gene. Looked up from germline, CDR1 is SGHDT and CDR2 is YYEEEE.

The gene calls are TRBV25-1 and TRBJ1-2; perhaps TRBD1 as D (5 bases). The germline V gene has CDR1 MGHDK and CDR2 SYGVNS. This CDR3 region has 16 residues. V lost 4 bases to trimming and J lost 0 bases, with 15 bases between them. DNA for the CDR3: TGTGCCAGCAGTGGGCCGAGGACACCTTCTAACTATGGCTACACCTTC. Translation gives CASSGPRTPSNYGYTF.

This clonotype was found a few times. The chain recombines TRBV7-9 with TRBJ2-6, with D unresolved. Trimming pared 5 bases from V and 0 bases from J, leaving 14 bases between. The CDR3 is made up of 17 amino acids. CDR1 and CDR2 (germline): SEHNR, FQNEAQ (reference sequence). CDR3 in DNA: TGTGCCAGCAGCCCCCGGGCCTTACTCTCTGGGGCCAACGTCCTGACTTTC. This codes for CASSPRALLSGANVLTF.